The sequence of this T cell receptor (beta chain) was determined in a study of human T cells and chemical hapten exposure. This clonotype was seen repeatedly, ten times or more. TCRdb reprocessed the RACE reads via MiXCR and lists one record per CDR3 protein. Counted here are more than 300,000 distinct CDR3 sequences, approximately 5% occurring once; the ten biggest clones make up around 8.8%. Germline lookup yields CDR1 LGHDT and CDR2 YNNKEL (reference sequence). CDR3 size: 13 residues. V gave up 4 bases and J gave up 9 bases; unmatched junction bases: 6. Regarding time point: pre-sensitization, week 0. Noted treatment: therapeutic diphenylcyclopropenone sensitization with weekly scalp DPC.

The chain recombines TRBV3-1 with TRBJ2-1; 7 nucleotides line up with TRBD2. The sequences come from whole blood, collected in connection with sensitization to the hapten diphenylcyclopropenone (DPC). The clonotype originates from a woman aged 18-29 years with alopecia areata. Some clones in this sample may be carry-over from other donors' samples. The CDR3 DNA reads TGTGCCAGCAGCCGACGCGGGGAGGGTGAGCAGTTCTTC. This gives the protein CASSRRGEGEQFF.